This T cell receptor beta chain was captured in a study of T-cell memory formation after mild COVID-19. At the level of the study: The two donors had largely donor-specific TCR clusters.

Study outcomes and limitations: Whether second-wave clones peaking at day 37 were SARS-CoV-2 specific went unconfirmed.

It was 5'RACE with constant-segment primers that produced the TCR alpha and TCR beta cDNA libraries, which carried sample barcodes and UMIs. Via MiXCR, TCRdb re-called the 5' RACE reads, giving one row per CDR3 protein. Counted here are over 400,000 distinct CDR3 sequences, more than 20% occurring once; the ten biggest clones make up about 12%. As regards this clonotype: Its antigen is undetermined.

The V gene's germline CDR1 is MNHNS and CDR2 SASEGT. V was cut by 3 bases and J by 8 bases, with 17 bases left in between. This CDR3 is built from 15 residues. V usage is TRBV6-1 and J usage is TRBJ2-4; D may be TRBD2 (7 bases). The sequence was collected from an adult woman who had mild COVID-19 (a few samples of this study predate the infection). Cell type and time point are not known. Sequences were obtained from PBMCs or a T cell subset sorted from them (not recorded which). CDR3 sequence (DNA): TGTGCCAGCAGTGACCTTCACGGGGGGCCGGACATTCAGTACTTC. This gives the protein CASSDLHGGPDIQYF.